Reported below is one T cell receptor (beta chain). These data are taken from a study of blood T cell repertoires in COVID-19. The wider study: Sites in the United States, Italy and Spain provided acute and convalescent COVID-19 samples. Nucleic acid was either cDNA or gDNA, and it came from T cells, B-cell-depleted T cells, or PBMCs.

In the original analysis: Amplification from reference gene primers served as the basis for estimated nucleated cell counts. The repertoire was sequenced with immunoSEQ multiplex PCR; TCRdb's copy has only in-frame clones and lacks some. Clonal size and the V and J genes are those of that table, whereas D and trimming came from the DNA. This sample yields more than 100,000 clones, of which more than 70% are seen a single time; 3% to 4.5% belongs to the top ten. The CDR3 spans 16 residues. Per the germline V gene, CDR1 is MDHEN and CDR2 is SYDVKM. V lost 3 bases and J lost 6; bases outside the gene matches: 9.

The sample comprised peripheral blood. The J gene is TRBJ2-2, the V gene TRBV28; 8 bases map to TRBD2. The sequence came from a woman aged 55-69 years with acute or convalescent COVID-19. CDR3 sequence: CASSFVSGRPPGELFF. The DNA for the CDR3 is TGTGCCAGCAGTTTCGTGAGCGGGAGACCGCCCGGGGAGCTGTTTTTT.